This T cell receptor beta chain is from a study of T-cell reconstitution after alpha-beta-depleted transplantation in children. This sample's TCRbeta library carried unique molecular identifier barcodes. In TCRdb, the PCR reads were re-called with MiXCR into one record per CDR3 protein. Here the sample spans approximately 980,000 distinct CDR3 sequences, roughly 29% being singletons. From germline, CDR1 is SGHRS and CDR2 YFSETQ. CDR3 length: 14 amino acids. The ends were cut back, 4 bases at V and 5 bases at J, with 15 bases in the middle. A few counts support this clonotype. What it recognizes is unknown. Study results and caveats: Surviving thymic progenitors and recipient T cells were the source of high TCRbeta diversity at day 60 in some patients. T-cell counts and diversity at one year post-transplant came mainly from newly produced T cells. The origin of alpha-beta T cells about two months after transplant was reportedly several hundred expanded graft clones.

The genes are TRBV5-1 and TRBJ2-5, with D maybe TRBD2 (6 bases). The sequence derives from a boy less than two years old who had a stem cell transplant for SCID, so the T cells may come from the graft donor. Sequencing used PBMCs, mostly from graft donor cells, obtained 360 days after TCRalphabeta/CD19-depleted stem cell transplant. CDR3 loop: CASSRSRREETQYF. The DNA for the CDR3 is TGCGCCAGCAGCCGCTCGAGGAGGGAGGAGACCCAGTACTTC.